These 6 T cell receptor beta chains were sequenced from one sample in a study of blood T cell repertoires in COVID-19. Sequencing used immunoSEQ multiplex PCR; TCRdb keeps in-frame clones, though not all of them. In the table there are fewer than 45,000 clones, 85% to 90% of which are singletons. Sequencing used peripheral blood. These receptors originate from a human donor in a cohort sampled during active COVID-19.

This chain connects TRBV4-3 to TRBJ1-4; no clear D gene. V gave up 0 bases and J gave up 5 bases, with 13 bases separating them. The CDR3 contains 16 residues. In germline, CDR1 is LGHNA, CDR2 YSLEER. CDR3 in DNA: TGCGCCAGCAGCCAAGATAGGCCAGGCCCAAATGAAAAACTGTTTTTT. Translation gives CASSQDRPGPNEKLFF.

This clone has a handful of counts. The chain couples TRBV12-1 to TRBJ1-6; the DNA was not compared with TRBD1, the D call given in the table. TRBV12-1 is a known pseudogene. The CDR3 loop spans 14 amino acids. The CDR3 DNA reads as TGTGCCAGCCGCTCAAGACAGAATAATTCACCCCTCCACTTT. It is translated as CASRSRQNNSPLHF.

About this clone: The same CDR3 also results from other DNA sequences found in this sample. V gene TRBV20-1 combines with J gene TRBJ1-1; possibly TRBD1 for D (6 bases). CDR3 length equals 11 residues. CDR1 DFQATT and CDR2 SNEGSKA come from the germline V gene (reference sequence). V lost 3 bases, J lost 8 bases, and 10 bases lay in between. The CDR3 DNA is TGCAGTGCTAGTTCGGGACACGAAGCTTTCTTT. Translation: CSASSGHEAFF.

The V and J genes are TRBV12-3 or TRBV12-4 and TRBJ2-2; D gene unclear. The length of the CDR3 is 13 residues. Trimming stripped 0 bases from V and 7 bases from J, with 6 bases between. The CDR3 is CASSLAENGELFF. The CDR3 region has the DNA TGTGCCAGCAGTTTAGCCGAGAACGGGGAGCTGTTTTTT.

This clone is a singleton in its sample. The chain links TRBV5-6 to TRBJ2-7; D call uncertain. V was trimmed by 3 bases and J by 0 bases, leaving 10 bases between them. There are 14 residues in the CDR3. Germline loops: CDR1 SGHDT, CDR2 YYEEEE. The CDR3 loop is CASSSPTDSYEQYF. CDR3 sequence (DNA): TGTGCCAGCAGCTCACCAACAGACTCCTACGAGCAGTACTTC.

This clone was seen more than once but under ten times. The chain employs TRBV3-1 (or the pseudogene TRBV3-2) and TRBJ1-2, with 9 nucleotides matching TRBD1. The CDR3 contains 15 residues. Losses at the gene ends were 0 bases for V and 7 bases for J; bases not matched to a gene: 6. CDR1 is LGHDT and CDR2 is YNNKEL in the germline V gene (reference sequence). The DNA for the CDR3 is TGTGCCAGCAGCCAAGATATCGGGACAGGGCTTGGCTACACCTTC. Protein sequence: CASSQDIGTGLGYTF.